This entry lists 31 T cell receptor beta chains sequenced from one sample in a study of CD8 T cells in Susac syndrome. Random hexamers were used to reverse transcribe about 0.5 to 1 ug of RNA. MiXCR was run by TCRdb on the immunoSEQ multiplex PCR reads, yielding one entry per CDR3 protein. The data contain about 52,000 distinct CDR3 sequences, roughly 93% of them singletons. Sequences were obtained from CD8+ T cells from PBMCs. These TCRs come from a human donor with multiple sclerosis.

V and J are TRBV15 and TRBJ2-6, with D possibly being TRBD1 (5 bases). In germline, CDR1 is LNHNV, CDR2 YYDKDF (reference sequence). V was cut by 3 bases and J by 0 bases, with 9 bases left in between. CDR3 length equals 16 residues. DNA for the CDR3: TGTGCCACCAGCAGCGACAGCTACTCTGGGGCCAACGTCCTGACTTTC. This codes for CATSSDSYSGANVLTF.

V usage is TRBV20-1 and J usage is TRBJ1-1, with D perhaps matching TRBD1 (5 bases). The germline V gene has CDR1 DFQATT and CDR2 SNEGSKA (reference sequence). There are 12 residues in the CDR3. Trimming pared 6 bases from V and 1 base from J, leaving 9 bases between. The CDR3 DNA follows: TGCAGTGCCAGGGTGTCGAACACTGAAGCTTTCTTT. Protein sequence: CSARVSNTEAFF.

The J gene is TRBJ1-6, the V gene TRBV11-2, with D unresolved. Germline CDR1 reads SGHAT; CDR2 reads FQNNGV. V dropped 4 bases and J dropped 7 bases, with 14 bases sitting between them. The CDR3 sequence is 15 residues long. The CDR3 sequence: CASSSEPLANSPLHF. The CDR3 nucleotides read TGTGCCAGCAGCTCCGAGCCTCTCGCGAATTCACCCCTCCACTTT.

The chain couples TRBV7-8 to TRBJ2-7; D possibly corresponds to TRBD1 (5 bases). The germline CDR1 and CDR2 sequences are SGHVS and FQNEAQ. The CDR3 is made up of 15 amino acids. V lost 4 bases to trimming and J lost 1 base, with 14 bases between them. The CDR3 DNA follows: TGTGCCAGCAGCTCCTACCAGGGTCCTTCCTACGAGCAGTACTTC. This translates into CASSSYQGPSYEQYF.

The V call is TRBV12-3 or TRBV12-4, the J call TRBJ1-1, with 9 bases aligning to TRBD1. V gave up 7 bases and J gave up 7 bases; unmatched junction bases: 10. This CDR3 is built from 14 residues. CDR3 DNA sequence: TGTGCCAGCACTCCTTGGGGACAGGGCCTTGAAGCTTTCTTT. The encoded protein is CASTPWGQGLEAFF.

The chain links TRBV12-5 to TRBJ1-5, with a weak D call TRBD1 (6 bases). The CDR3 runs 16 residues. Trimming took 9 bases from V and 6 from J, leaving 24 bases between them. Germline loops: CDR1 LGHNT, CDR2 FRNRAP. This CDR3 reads CARSPDSVLIGQPQHF. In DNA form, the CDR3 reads TGTGCTAGGAGTCCGGACAGTGTTTTGATAGGTCAGCCCCAGCATTTT.

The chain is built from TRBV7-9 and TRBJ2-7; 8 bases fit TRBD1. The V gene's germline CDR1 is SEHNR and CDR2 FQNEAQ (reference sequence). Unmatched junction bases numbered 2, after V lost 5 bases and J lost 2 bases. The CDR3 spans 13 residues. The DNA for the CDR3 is TGTGCCAGCAGCCAGACAGGGGCCTACGAGCAGTACTTC. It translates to CASSQTGAYEQYF. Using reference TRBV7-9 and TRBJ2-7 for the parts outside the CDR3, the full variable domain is DTGVSQNPRHKITKRGQNVTFRCDPISEHNRLYWYRQTLGQGPEFLTYFQNEAQLEKSRLLSDRFSAERPKGSFSTLEIQRTEQGDSAMYLCASSQTGAYEQYFGPGTRLTVT.

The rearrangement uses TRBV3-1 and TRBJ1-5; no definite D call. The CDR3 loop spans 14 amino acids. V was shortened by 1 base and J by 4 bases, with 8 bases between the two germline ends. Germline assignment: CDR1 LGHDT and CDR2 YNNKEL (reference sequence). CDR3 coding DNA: TGTGCCAGCAGCCAAGCTGCCTTTAATCAGCCCCAGCATTTT. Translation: CASSQAAFNQPQHF.

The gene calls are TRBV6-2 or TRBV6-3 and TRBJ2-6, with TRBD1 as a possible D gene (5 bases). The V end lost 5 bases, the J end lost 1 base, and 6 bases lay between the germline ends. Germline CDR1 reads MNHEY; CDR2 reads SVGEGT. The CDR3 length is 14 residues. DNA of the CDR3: TGTGCCAGCAGTACAGGTTCTGGGGCCAACGTCCTGACTTTC. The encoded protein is CASSTGSGANVLTF.

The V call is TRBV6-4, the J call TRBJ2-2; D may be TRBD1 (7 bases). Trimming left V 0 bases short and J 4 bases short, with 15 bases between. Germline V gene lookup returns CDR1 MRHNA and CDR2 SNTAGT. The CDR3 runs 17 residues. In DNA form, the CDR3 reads TGTGCCAGCAGTGACTCTTCAGGGGGGTCATCCACCGGGGAGCTGTTTTTT. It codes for CASSDSSGGSSTGELFF.

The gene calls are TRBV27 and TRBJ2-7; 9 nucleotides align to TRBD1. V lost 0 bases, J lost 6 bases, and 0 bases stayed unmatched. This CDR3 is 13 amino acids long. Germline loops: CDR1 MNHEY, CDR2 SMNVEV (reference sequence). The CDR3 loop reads CASSLSTGGEQYF. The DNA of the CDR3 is TGTGCCAGCAGTTTATCGACAGGGGGCGAGCAGTACTTC.

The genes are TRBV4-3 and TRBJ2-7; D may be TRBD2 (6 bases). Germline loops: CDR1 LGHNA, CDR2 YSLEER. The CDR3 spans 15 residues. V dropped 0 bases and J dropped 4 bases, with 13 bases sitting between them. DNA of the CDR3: TGCGCCAGCAGCCAAGATTCCCTCGGGGGATACGAGCAGTACTTC. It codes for CASSQDSLGGYEQYF.

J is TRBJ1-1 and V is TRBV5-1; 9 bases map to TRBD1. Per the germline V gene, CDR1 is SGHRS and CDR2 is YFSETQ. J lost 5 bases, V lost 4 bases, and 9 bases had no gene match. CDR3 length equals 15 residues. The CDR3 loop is CASSALQGARTEAFF. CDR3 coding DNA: TGCGCCAGCAGCGCCCTACAGGGGGCGAGGACTGAAGCTTTCTTT.

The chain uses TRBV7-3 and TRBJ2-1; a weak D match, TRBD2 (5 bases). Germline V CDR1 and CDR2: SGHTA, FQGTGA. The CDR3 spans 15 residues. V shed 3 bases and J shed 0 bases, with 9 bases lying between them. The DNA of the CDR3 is TGTGCCAGCAGCTTTGCGGCGGGCTCCTACAATGAGCAGTTCTTC. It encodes CASSFAAGSYNEQFF.

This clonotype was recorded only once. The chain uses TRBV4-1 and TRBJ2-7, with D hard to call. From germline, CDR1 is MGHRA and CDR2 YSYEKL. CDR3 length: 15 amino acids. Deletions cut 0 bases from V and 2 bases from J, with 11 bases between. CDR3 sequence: CASSQDRSPTYEQYF. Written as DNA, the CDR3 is TGCGCCAGCAGCCAAGACAGGTCCCCCACCTACGAGCAGTACTTC.

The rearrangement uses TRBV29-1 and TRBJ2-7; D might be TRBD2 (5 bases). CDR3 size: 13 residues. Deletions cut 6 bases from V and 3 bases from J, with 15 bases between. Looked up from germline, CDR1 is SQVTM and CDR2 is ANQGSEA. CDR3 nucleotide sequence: TGCAGCGTCGTGACGGGGTCCTTCTACGAGCAGTACTTC. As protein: CSVVTGSFYEQYF.

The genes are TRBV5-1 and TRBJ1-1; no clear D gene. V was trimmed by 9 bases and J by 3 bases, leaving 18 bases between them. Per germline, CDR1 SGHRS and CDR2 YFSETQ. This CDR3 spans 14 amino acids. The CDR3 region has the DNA TGCGCCACCAAACCTGGAGGAGAGGACACTGAAGCTTTCTTT. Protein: CATKPGGEDTEAFF. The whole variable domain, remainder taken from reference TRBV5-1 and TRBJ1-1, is KAGVTQTPRYLIKTRGQQVTLSCSPISGHRSVSWYQQTPGQGLQFLFEYFSETQRNKGNFPGRFSGRQFSNSRSEMNVSTLELGDSALYLCATKPGGEDTEAFFGQGTRLTVV.

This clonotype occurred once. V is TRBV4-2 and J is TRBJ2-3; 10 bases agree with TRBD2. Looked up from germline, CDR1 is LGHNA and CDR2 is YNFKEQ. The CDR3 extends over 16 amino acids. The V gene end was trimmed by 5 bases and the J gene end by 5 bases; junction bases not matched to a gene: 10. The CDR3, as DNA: TGTGCCAGCAGCATAGAGCGGGGGGGCCGTGTAGATACGCAGTATTTT. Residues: CASSIERGGRVDTQYF.

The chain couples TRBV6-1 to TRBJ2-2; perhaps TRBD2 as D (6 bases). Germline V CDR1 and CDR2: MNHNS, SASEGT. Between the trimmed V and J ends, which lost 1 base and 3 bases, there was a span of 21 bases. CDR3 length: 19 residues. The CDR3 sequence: CASSEEVTGLQEDTGELFF. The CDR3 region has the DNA TGTGCCAGCAGTGAAGAAGTCACGGGACTCCAGGAGGACACCGGGGAGCTGTTTTTT.

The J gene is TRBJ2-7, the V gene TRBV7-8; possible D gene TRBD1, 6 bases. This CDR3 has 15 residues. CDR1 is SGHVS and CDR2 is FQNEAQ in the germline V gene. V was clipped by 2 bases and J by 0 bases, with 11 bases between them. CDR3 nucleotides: TGTGCCAGCAGCTTAAATCAGGGGCCCTCCTACGAGCAGTACTTC. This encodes CASSLNQGPSYEQYF.

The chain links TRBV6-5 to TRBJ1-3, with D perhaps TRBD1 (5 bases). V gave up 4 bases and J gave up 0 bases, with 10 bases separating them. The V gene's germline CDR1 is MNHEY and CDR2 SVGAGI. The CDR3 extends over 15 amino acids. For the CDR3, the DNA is TGTGCCAGCAGTTTGACAGCGTACTCTGGAAACACCATATATTTT. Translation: CASSLTAYSGNTIYF.

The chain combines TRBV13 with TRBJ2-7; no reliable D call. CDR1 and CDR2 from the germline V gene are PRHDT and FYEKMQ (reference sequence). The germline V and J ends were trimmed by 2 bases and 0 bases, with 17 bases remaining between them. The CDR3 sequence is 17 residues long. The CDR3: CASSLWALGPSSYEQYF. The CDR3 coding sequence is TGTGCCAGCAGCTTATGGGCGCTAGGCCCAAGCTCCTACGAGCAGTACTTC.

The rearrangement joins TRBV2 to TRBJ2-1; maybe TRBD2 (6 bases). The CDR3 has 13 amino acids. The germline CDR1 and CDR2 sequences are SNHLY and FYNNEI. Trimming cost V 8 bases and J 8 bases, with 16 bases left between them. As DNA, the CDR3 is TGTGCCAGCGGAGGGTTAGGGACGGATGAGCAGTTCTTC. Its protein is CASGGLGTDEQFF. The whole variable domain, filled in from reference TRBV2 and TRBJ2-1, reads EPEVTQTPSHQVTQMGQEVILRCVPISNHLYFYWYRQILGQKVEFLVSFYNNEISEKSEIFDDQFSVERPDGSNFTLKIRSTKLEDSAMYFCASGGLGTDEQFFGPGTRLTVL.

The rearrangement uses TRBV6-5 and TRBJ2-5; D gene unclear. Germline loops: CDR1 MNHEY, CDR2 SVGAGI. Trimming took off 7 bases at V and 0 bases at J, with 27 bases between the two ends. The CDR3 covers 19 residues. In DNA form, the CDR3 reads TGTGCCAGCAATTCGCTCCTCCAGGCCCCTACCCCAGACCAAGAGACCCAGTACTTC. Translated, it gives CASNSLLQAPTPDQETQYF.

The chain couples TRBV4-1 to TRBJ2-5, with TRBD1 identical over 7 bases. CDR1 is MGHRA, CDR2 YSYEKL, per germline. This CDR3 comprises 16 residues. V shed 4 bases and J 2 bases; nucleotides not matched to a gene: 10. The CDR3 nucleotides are TGCGCCAGCAGCCCGGTAGGGGGCTCTGATCAAGAGACCCAGTACTTC. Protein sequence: CASSPVGGSDQETQYF.

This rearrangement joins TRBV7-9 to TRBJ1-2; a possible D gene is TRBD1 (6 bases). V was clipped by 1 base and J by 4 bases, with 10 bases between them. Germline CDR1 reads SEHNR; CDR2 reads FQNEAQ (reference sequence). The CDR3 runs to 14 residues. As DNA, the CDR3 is TGTGCCAGCAGCTTAGAGGCCAGGGGCTATGGCTACACCTTC. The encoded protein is CASSLEARGYGYTF.

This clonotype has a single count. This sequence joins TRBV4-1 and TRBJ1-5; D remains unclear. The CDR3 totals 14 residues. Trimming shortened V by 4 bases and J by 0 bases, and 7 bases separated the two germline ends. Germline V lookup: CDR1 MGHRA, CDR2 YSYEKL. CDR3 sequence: CASSPQDSNQPQHF. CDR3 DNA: TGCGCCAGCAGCCCCCAGGATAGCAATCAGCCCCAGCATTTT.

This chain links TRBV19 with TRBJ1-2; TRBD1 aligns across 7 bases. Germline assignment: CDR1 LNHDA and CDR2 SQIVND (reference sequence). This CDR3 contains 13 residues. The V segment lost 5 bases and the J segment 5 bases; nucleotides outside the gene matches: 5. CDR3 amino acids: CASSLQGQYGYTF. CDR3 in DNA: TGTGCCAGTAGTCTACAGGGGCAGTATGGCTACACCTTC.

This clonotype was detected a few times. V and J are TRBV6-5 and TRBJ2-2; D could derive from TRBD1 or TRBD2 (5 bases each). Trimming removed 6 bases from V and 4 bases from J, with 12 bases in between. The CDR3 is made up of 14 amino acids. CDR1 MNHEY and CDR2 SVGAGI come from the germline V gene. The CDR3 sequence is CASSLGAFTGELFF. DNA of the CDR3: TGTGCCAGCAGCCTCGGGGCCTTCACCGGGGAGCTGTTTTTT.

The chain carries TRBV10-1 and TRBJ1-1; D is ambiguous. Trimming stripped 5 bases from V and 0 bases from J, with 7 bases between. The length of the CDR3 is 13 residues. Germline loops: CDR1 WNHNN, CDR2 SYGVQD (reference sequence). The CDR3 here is CASSMGMNTEAFF. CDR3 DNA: TGCGCCAGCAGTATGGGAATGAACACTGAAGCTTTCTTT.

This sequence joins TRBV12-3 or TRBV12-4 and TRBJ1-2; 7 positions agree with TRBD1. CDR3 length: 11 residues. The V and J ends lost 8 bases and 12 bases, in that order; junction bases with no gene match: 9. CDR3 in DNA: TGTGCCAGCCACAGGGGCCCTTCACACACCTTC. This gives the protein CASHRGPSHTF.